Many counts were recorded for the clone carrying this T cell receptor (beta chain). This specimen comes from a study of T-cell memory formation after mild COVID-19. V was shortened by 1 base and J by 6 bases, with 13 bases between the two germline ends. CDR1 GTSNPN and CDR2 SVGIG come from the germline V gene (reference sequence). CDR3 length: 13 amino acids. Via MiXCR, TCRdb re-called the 5' RACE reads, giving one row per CDR3 protein. The sample holds around 340,000 distinct CDR3 sequences, less than 20% seen once. The chain has TRBV30 and TRBJ2-7; D remains ambiguous. This TCR was recovered from a man younger than 35 who had mild COVID-19 (a few samples of this study predate the infection). Cell type and time point are not known. Sample: PBMCs or a T cell subset sorted from them (not recorded which). CDR3 in DNA: TGTGCCTGGAGTGCGAAGTGGCTGGGCGAGCAGTACTTC. Its translation: CAWSAKWLGEQYF.